These 20 T cell receptor beta chains were all obtained from the same sample, sequenced in a study of regulatory T cells in long-lasting Graves disease. Both iRepertoire HTBI primers and Arm-PCR of CDR3 regions were used to build the TCR beta libraries. TCRdb re-called the multiplex PCR reads through MiXCR, storing one row per CDR3 protein. The repertoire holds some 370,000 distinct CDR3 sequences, with 10% to 15% as singletons. Time point in this sample: newly diagnosed GD, antithyroid drugs for less than 3 months. From PBMCs, RNA was extracted and then used to make the TCR library. This same sample was also taken into another study, of T cells in Graves' hyperthyroidism and ophthalmopathy.

Source: peripheral blood mononuclear cells (PBMCs), taken at new diagnosis, from a patient treated with antithyroid drugs. The source is a woman younger than 30 with Graves disease.

The sample holds a few counts of this clonotype. CDR3 amino acids: CASSPPEEWGAFESYEQYV. The CDR3 DNA reads TGTGCCAGCTCACCACCGGAAGAATGGGGGGCATTTGAATCCTACGAGCAGTACGTC. V is TRBV18 and J is TRBJ2-7; D might be TRBD1 or TRBD2, each matching 6 bases. Germline values: CDR1 KGHSH, CDR2 LQKENI. V lost 0 bases and J 1 base, leaving 22 bases between the germline ends. The length of the CDR3 is 19 residues.

This clonotype showed up many times. The chain uses TRBV20-1 and TRBJ2-7, with 8 bases identical to TRBD2. Germline CDR1 DFQATT, CDR2 SNEGSKA (reference sequence). This CDR3 spans 14 amino acids. The V and J ends lost 4 bases and 2 bases, in that order; junction bases with no gene match: 7. The CDR3 is CSAITSGITYEQYF. The CDR3 bases are TGCAGTGCTATAACTAGCGGAATAACCTACGAGCAGTACTTC.

There are a few counts of this clonotype. The rearrangement joins TRBV6-9 to TRBJ2-1; D might be TRBD1 (5 bases). V lost 3 bases to trimming and J lost 9 bases, with 9 bases between them. In germline, CDR1 is MNHGY, CDR2 SVAAGI. This CDR3 region has 12 residues. CDR3 sequence reads: CASSYRRGEQFF. CDR3 coding DNA: TGTGCCAGCAGTTACCGTAGGGGTGAGCAGTTCTTC.

The sample holds many counts of this clonotype. The CDR3 loop is CASSPVTSGLYNEQFF. The CDR3 bases are TGTGCCAGCAGCCCAGTAACTAGCGGGTTGTACAATGAGCAGTTCTTC. V gene TRBV11-2 combines with J gene TRBJ2-1, with 9 bases that match TRBD2. The CDR3 runs 16 residues. The germline V gene has CDR1 SGHAT and CDR2 FQNNGV. With 5 bases clipped from V and 4 bases from J, the junction kept 9 bases outside the gene matches.

The chain links TRBV19 to TRBJ1-2; 12 positions agree with TRBD1. CDR3 size: 18 residues. Germline trimming cut 6 bases from V and 7 bases from J; bases unmatched to any gene: 18. CDR1 is LNHDA, CDR2 SQIVND, per germline (reference sequence). CDR3 nucleotide sequence: TGTGCCAGTAGCTTTTCGTCCGGGACAGGGGGCTTATTAGGTGGCTACACCTTC. Amino acids: CASSFSSGTGGLLGGYTF. The full variable domain, completed using reference TRBV19 and TRBJ1-2, is DGGITQSPKYLFRKEGQNVTLSCEQNLNHDAMYWYRQDPGQGLRLIYYSQIVNDFQKGDIAEGYSVSREKKESFPLTVTSAQKNPTAFYLCASSFSSGTGGLLGGYTFGSGTRLTVV.

The CDR3 DNA follows: TGTGCCAGCAGTCGGACGTCCGGCTACACCTTC. Translating gives CASSRTSGYTF. The rearrangement uses TRBV27 and TRBJ1-2; D is unclear. V lost 5 bases to trimming and J lost 8 bases, with 9 bases between them. Per germline, CDR1 MNHEY and CDR2 SMNVEV (reference sequence). The CDR3 consists of 11 residues.

This clonotype has a count of ten or more. The V call is TRBV6-1, the J call TRBJ1-5; 11 nucleotides line up with TRBD1. The CDR3 is made up of 15 amino acids. CDR1 is MNHNS, CDR2 SASEGT, per germline. The ends lost 6 bases at V and 7 bases at J; junction bases unmatched: 8. The CDR3 DNA reads TGTGCCAGCAGACCGGACAGGGGGCTATACCAGCCCCAGCATTTT. Encoded protein: CASRPDRGLYQPQHF.

This clonotype was counted at least ten times. The CDR3, as DNA: TGTGCCAGCAGTACGACGGGACAGGGGGTTTATGGCTACACCTTC. It specifies CASSTTGQGVYGYTF. J is TRBJ1-2 and V is TRBV28; the match to TRBD1 covers 11 bases. CDR3 length: 15 residues. The V segment lost 5 bases and the J segment 5 bases; nucleotides outside the gene matches: 7. CDR1 is MDHEN, CDR2 SYDVKM, per germline.

The CDR3 coding sequence is TGTGCCAGCAGCCCGCTAGCGGGAGGGATCATCAATGAGCAGTTCTTC. It translates to CASSPLAGGIINEQFF. This chain links TRBV7-3 with TRBJ2-1, with TRBD2 matching over 12 bases. Germline V gene sequence: CDR1 SGHTA, CDR2 FQGTGA. The J segment lost 6 bases and the V segment lost 5 bases, leaving 8 bases of the junction unmatched. The CDR3 is 16 amino acids.

In this sample, this clonotype turned up many times. This rearrangement joins TRBV7-9 to TRBJ2-1; TRBD2 matches 7 bases. Per the germline V gene, CDR1 is SEHNR and CDR2 is FQNEAQ (reference sequence). The CDR3 covers 14 residues. Trimming took 5 bases from V and 8 from J; bases not matched to a gene: 9. CDR3 amino acids: CASSPRGRVYEQFF. The CDR3 bases are TGTGCCAGCAGCCCCCGGGGGAGGGTCTATGAGCAGTTCTTC.

With regard to this clonotype: This clone may be a read error of a much larger clone one base away. This chain links TRBV10-1 with TRBJ2-7; possibly TRBD1 for D (5 bases). Per germline, CDR1 WNHNN and CDR2 SYGVQD (reference sequence). The CDR3 extends over 16 amino acids. V lost 2 bases, J lost 4 bases, and 18 bases lay in between. CDR3 DNA sequence: TGCGCCAGCAGTGAGCCAGTGGCACAGGAGAGTTACGAGCAGTACTTC. Translated: CASSEPVAQESYEQYF.

This clonotype was recorded at least ten times. V usage is TRBV6-2 or TRBV6-3 and J usage is TRBJ2-3, with TRBD2 matching over 7 bases. Per germline, CDR1 MNHEY and CDR2 SVGEGT. The CDR3 runs to 17 residues. The ends lost 4 bases at V and 3 bases at J; junction bases unmatched: 13. CDR3 amino acids: CASSSLPPGRGTDTQYF. The CDR3 DNA is TGTGCCAGCAGTTCCCTTCCCCCAGGGAGGGGAACAGATACGCAGTATTTT.

This clonotype came up many times. The chain employs TRBV5-1 and TRBJ1-1; D is ambiguous. Trimming removed 7 bases from V and 2 bases from J, with 15 bases in between. The CDR3 consists of 14 residues. Germline loops: CDR1 SGHRS, CDR2 YFSETQ. The CDR3 loop is CASAAFWSNTEAFF. The CDR3, as DNA: TGCGCCAGCGCCGCGTTTTGGAGTAACACTGAAGCTTTCTTT.

This clonotype was seen at least ten times. V gene TRBV7-9 combines with J gene TRBJ2-5, with a weak D call TRBD2 (6 bases). The CDR3 length is 14 residues. Germline assignment: CDR1 SEHNR and CDR2 FQNEAQ (reference sequence). Trimming removed 4 bases from V and 1 base from J, with 10 bases in between. The CDR3: CASSWAGLQETQYF. The DNA for the CDR3 is TGTGCCAGCAGCTGGGCGGGACTCCAAGAGACCCAGTACTTC.

This clonotype was recorded many times. The chain carries TRBV11-3 and TRBJ2-6; D call uncertain. V lost 2 bases, J lost 0 bases, and 5 bases lay in between. This CDR3 is 15 amino acids long. Germline values: CDR1 SGHNT, CDR2 YENEEA. The CDR3 DNA reads as TGTGCCAGCAGCTTACGCAGCTCTGGGGCCAACGTCCTGACTTTC. Translating it yields CASSLRSSGANVLTF.

The rearrangement links TRBV9 to TRBJ2-2; 8 nucleotides line up with TRBD2. CDR1 and CDR2 (germline): SGDLS, YYNGEE. Trimming took 3 bases from V and 6 from J; bases not matched to a gene: 10. The CDR3 covers 16 residues. CDR3 bases: TGTGCCAGCAGCGCGTTCGTCCACGGGGGGGCCGGGGAGCTGTTTTTT. As protein: CASSAFVHGGAGELFF.

This clonotype has at least ten counts. The V gene is TRBV11-2, the J gene TRBJ2-2; 8 bases map to TRBD1. This CDR3 has 16 residues. Germline values: CDR1 SGHAT, CDR2 FQNNGV. J lost 6 bases, V lost 2 bases, and 8 bases had no gene match. The CDR3 reads CASSLFPGGFAGELFF. DNA of the CDR3: TGTGCCAGCAGCTTATTTCCAGGGGGCTTCGCCGGGGAGCTGTTTTTT.

In this sample, this clonotype turned up a few times. This sequence joins TRBV7-8 and TRBJ1-4; 8 nucleotides agree with TRBD1. Trimming took 5 bases from V and 8 from J; bases not matched to a gene: 10. The length of the CDR3 is 15 residues. Looked up from germline, CDR1 is SGHVS and CDR2 is FQNEAQ. CDR3 nucleotides: TGTGCCAGCAGCCCCCGGACAGGGAGGGGAGAAAAACTGTTTTTT. Translated, it gives CASSPRTGRGEKLFF.

This clonotype showed up many times. The genes are TRBV7-9 and TRBJ2-7; 11 bases agree with TRBD2. The V gene end was trimmed by 6 bases and the J gene end by 6 bases; junction bases not matched to a gene: 19. The CDR3 has 18 residues. CDR1 and CDR2 from the germline V gene are SEHNR and FQNEAQ (reference sequence). For the CDR3, the DNA is TGTGCCAGCAGTGGAATGGAACTAGCGGGAGTGGTTCGGGGCGAGCAGTACTTC. Its protein is CASSGMELAGVVRGEQYF.

This clonotype occurred many times. The chain couples TRBV27 to TRBJ2-6; a weak D match, TRBD2 (6 bases). The CDR3 is 13 residues long. The germline gives CDR1 MNHEY, CDR2 SMNVEV (reference sequence). The germline V and J ends were trimmed by 8 bases and 1 base, with 6 bases remaining between them. The CDR3 DNA reads as TGTGCCAGCGGACTATCTGGGGCCAACGTCCTGACTTTC. It specifies CASGLSGANVLTF. Drawing the rest from reference TRBV27 and TRBJ2-6, the complete variable domain is EAQVTQNPRYLITVTGKKLTVTCSQNMNHEYMSWYRQDPGLGLRQIYYSMNVEVTDKGDVPEGYKVSRKEKRNFPLILESPSPNQTSLYFCASGLSGANVLTFGAGSRLTVL.